This TCR beta chain is drawn from a study of Ad26.COV2.S vaccination and SARS-CoV-2 variants. The CDR3 is 15 amino acids. Germline V CDR1 and CDR2: MRHNA, SNTAGT. Losses at the gene ends were 7 bases for V and 3 bases for J; bases not matched to a gene: 8. The treatment here: about 20 received Ad26.COV2.S at low or high dose, single or two shots; 5 received placebo; per-sample allocation not given. The study sampled participants on day 63 after the first vaccine or placebo injection. Measured with immunoSEQ multiplex PCR; TCRdb has only the in-frame clones, and not every one. The sample lists about 350,000 clones; approximately 86% were seen once.

The TCR was taken from a person between 18 and 59 years old who received the Ad26.COV2.S COVID-19 vaccine or a placebo. The material was peripheral blood, obtained in a trial of Ad26.COV2.S vaccine versus placebo. The chain has TRBV6-4 and TRBJ2-2; 7 bases line up with TRBD2. DNA for the CDR3: TGTGCCAGCACTCCCCATGCGGGGGACACCGGGGAGCTGTTTTTT. Translating it yields CASTPHAGDTGELFF.